This T cell receptor (beta chain) originates from a study of metastatic and nonmetastatic thyroid tumors. All patients reached thyroid surgery having received no treatment beforehand. TCRdb called clones again from the PCR reads with MiXCR. The sample lists tens of thousands of clones; about 25% were seen once. Sequenced material: blood. The sequence was collected from a male donor with papillary thyroid cancer or a benign thyroid nodule (not recorded which). Some clones in this sample may be carry-over from other donors' samples.

In DNA form, the CDR3 reads TGTGCCAGTACCCCCCCGTGGGACACCGGGGAGCTGTTTTTT. Translation: CASTPPWDTGELFF. The genes are TRBV19 and TRBJ2-2, with D unclear. V was trimmed by 7 bases and J by 3 bases, leaving 12 bases between them. Germline V gives CDR1 LNHDA, CDR2 SQIVND (reference sequence). There are 14 residues in the CDR3.